Reported below is one T cell receptor (beta chain). Its antigen remains unknown. Germline CDR1 reads SGHTA; CDR2 reads FQGTGA. Between the trimmed V and J ends, which lost 7 bases and 4 bases, there was a span of 13 bases. This CDR3 comprises 14 residues. Measured with immunoSEQ multiplex PCR; TCRdb has only the in-frame clones, and not every one. Of around 9,000 clones listed, approximately 85% are singletons. These data come from a study of PD-1 blockade in mismatch repair-deficient tumors. Study as a whole: All were previously treated, progressing patients with approximately 11 mismatch repair-deficient cancer types. Points from the study as a whole: After pembrolizumab, tumor-resident clones rose rapidly, then generally contracted before radiologic responses.

Every patient had mismatch repair deficiency by PCR or immunohistochemistry. This chain joins TRBV7-3 and TRBJ2-2, with D unclear. Here the sequenced sample was PBMCs, taken approximately 49 weeks after starting pembrolizumab. The source is an adult with mismatch repair-deficient cancer. The CDR3 loop reads CASTERSGTGELFF. The CDR3 coding sequence is TGTGCCAGCACCGAGAGGTCGGGCACCGGGGAGCTGTTTTTT.